This TCR beta chain appears in the sequencing data of a study of T cell responses to AZD1222 COVID-19 vaccine. Unmatched junction bases numbered 5, after V lost 5 bases and J lost 7 bases. The CDR3 runs 13 residues. Germline V gene data show CDR1 as SGHVS and CDR2 as FQNEAQ. Produced via immunoSEQ multiplex PCR; TCRdb's table is partial and in-frame only. Among some 150,000 clones listed, over 85% were seen once. Specimen: peripheral blood, collected on day 0 of AZD1222 vaccination. The clonotype comes from an adult in good health. This sequence joins TRBV7-8 and TRBJ1-5; TRBD1 agrees at 7 bases. The CDR3 loop is CASSLLQGQPQHF. DNA for the CDR3: TGTGCCAGCAGCCTACTACAGGGGCAGCCCCAGCATTTT.